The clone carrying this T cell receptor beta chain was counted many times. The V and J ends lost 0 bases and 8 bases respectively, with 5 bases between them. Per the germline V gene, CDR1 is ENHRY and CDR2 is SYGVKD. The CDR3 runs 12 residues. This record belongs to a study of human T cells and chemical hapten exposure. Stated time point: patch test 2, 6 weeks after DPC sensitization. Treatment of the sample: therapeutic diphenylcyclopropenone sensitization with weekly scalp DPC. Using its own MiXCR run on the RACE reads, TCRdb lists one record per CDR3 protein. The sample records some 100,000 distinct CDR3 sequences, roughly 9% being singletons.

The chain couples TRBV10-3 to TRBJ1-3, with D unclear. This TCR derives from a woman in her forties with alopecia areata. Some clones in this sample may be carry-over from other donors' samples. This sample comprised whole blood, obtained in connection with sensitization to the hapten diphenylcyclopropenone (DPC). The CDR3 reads CAISESLDTIYF. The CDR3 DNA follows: TGTGCCATCAGTGAGTCGCTTGACACCATATATTTT.